This T cell receptor (beta chain) was identified in a study of blood T cells in healthy people across ages. Germline CDR1 LGHNA, CDR2 YSLEER. The CDR3 sequence is 16 residues long. Trimming cost V 1 base and J 0 bases, with 10 bases left between them. Study-level points and caveats: Among long-lived donors, naive CD4+ cells were more numerous and diversity higher than in aged donors. With naive T cell percentage, TCR beta diversity showed a strong correlation.

Note on this clonotype: Antigen specificity is unknown.

PCR was performed a second time for roughly 7 to 11 cycles using a sample-barcoded 5' primer and a J-beta primer mix. TCRdb analysed the 5' RACE reads with MiXCR anew, one entry per CDR3 protein. Here the sample spans about 1.1 million distinct CDR3 sequences, 35% to 45% being singletons. This TCR came from a man between 18 and 29 years old in good health. The specimen sequenced was blood. V is TRBV4-3 and J is TRBJ1-3; D is ambiguous. The DNA for the CDR3 is TGCGCCAGCAGCCAAGTCGTGCCGGACTCTGGAAACACCATATATTTT. This sequence encodes CASSQVVPDSGNTIYF.